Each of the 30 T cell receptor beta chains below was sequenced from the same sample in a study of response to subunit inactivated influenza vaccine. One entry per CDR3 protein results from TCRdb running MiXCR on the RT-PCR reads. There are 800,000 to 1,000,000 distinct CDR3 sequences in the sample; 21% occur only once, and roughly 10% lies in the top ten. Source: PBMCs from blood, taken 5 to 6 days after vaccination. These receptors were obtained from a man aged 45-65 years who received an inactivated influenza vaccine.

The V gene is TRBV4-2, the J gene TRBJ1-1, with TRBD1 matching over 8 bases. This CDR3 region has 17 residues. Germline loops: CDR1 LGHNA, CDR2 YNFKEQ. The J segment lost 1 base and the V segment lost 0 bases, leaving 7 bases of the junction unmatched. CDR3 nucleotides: TGTGCCAGCAGCCAAGAATACAGGGGGATAGGGAACACTGAAGCTTTCTTT. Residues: CASSQEYRGIGNTEAFF.

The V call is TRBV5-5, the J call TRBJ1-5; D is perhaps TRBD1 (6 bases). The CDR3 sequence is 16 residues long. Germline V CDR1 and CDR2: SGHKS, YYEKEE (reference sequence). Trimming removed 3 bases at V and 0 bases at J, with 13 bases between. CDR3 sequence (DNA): TGTGCCAGCAGCTCTCTTCCAGGGGATAGCAATCAGCCCCAGCATTTT. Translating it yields CASSSLPGDSNQPQHF.

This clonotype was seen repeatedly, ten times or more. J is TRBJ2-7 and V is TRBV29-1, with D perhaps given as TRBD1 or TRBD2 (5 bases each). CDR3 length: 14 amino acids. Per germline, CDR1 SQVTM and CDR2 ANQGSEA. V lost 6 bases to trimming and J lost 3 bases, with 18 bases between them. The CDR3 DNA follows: TGCAGCGTCGGGGACGCCTACTCTTTCTACGAGCAGTACTTC. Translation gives CSVGDAYSFYEQYF.

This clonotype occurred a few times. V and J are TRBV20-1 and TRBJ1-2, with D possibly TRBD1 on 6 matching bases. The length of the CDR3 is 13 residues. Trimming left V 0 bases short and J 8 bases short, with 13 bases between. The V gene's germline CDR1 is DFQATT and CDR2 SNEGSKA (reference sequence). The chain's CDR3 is CSARETGAYGYTF. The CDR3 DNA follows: TGCAGTGCTAGAGAAACGGGGGCATACGGCTACACCTTC.

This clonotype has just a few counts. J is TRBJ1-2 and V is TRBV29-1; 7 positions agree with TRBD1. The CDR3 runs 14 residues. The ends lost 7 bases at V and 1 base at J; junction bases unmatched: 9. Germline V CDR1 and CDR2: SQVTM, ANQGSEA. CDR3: CSARTGAGNYGYTF. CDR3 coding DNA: TGCAGCGCGCGAACAGGGGCGGGTAACTATGGCTACACCTTC. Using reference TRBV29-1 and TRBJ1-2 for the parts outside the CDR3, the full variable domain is SAVISQKPSRDICQRGTSLTIQCQVDSQVTMMFWYRQQPGQSLTLIATANQGSEATYESGFVIDKFPISRPNLTFSTLTVSNMSPEDSSIYLCSARTGAGNYGYTFGSGTRLTVV.

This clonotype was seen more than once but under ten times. DNA of the CDR3: TGTGCCAGCAGCGAGATTCCACGCACCGGGACAAGGGCAATTCTCTACGAGCAGTACTTC. Protein product: CASSEIPRTGTRAILYEQYF. The chain combines TRBV11-1 with TRBJ2-7; a weak D match, TRBD1 (6 bases). Germline V lookup: CDR1 SGHAT, CDR2 FQDESV (reference sequence). Trimming took off 5 bases at V and 3 bases at J, with 32 bases between the two ends. The CDR3 is 20 residues long.

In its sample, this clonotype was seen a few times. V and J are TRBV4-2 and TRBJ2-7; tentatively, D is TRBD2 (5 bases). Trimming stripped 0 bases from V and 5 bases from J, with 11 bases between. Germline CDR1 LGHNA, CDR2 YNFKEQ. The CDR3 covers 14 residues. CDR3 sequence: CASSQDPGGHEQYF. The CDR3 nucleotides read TGTGCCAGCAGCCAAGATCCTGGAGGCCACGAGCAGTACTTC.

This chain's CDR3 is CSAMTPDRRNQPQHF. The CDR3 bases are TGCAGTGCTATGACTCCGGACAGGAGAAATCAGCCCCAGCATTTT. This chain connects TRBV20-1 to TRBJ1-5; the match to TRBD1 covers 7 bases. V was pared by 4 bases and J by 4 bases, with 10 bases of the junction left unmatched. The CDR3 is made up of 15 amino acids. The germline V gene encodes CDR1 DFQATT and CDR2 SNEGSKA (reference sequence).

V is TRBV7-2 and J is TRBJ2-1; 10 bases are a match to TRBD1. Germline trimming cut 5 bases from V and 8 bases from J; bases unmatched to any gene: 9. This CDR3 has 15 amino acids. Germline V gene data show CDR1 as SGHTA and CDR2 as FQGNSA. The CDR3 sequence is CASSTLTGGIDEQFF. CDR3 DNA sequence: TGTGCCAGCAGCACCCTGACAGGGGGCATCGATGAGCAGTTCTTC.

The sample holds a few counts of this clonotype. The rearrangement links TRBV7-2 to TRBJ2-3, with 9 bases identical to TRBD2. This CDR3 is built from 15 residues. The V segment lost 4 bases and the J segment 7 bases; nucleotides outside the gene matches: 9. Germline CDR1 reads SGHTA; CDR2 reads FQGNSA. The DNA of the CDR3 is TGTGCCAGCAGCTCACTGGGCGGGGGGGATTATACGCAGTATTTT. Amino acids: CASSSLGGGDYTQYF.

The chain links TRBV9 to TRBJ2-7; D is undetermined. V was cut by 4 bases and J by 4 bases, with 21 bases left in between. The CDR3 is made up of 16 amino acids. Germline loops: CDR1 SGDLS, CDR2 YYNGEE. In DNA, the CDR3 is TGTGCCAGCAGCCCTGATATGGGCAGGCAGAGGTACGAGCAGTACTTC. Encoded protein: CASSPDMGRQRYEQYF.

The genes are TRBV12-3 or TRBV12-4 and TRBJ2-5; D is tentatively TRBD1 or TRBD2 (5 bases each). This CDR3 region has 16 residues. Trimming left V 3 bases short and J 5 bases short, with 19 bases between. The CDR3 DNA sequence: TGTGCCAGCAGTTTGATGGGACGTCGAAAGGGGGAGACCCAGTACTTC. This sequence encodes CASSLMGRRKGETQYF.

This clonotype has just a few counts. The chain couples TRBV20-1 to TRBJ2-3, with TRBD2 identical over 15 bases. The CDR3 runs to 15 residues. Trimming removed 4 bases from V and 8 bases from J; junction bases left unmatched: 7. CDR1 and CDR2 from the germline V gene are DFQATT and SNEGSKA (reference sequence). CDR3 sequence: CSATGLAGGPGTQYF. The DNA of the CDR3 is TGCAGTGCTACTGGACTAGCGGGGGGGCCTGGTACGCAGTATTTT.

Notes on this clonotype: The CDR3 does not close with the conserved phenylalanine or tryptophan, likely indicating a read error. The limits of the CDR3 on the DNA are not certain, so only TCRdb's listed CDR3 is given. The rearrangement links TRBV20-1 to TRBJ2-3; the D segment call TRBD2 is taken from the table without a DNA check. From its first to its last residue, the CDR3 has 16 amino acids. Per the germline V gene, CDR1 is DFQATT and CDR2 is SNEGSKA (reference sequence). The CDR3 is CSAVKSSSTGSRRMTS.

The CDR3 DNA reads as TGCAGTGCTTCGCGACAGGGGGCGATCCAAAACATTCAGTACTTC. Translated, it gives CSASRQGAIQNIQYF. This chain connects TRBV20-1 to TRBJ2-4; 10 bases map to TRBD1. The CDR3 length is 15 residues. With 5 bases clipped from V and 5 bases from J, the junction kept 9 bases outside the gene matches. Germline loops: CDR1 DFQATT, CDR2 SNEGSKA (reference sequence).

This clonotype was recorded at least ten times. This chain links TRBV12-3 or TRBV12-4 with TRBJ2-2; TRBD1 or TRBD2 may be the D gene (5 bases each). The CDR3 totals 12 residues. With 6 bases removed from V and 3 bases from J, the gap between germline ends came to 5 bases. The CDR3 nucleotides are TGTGCCAGCAGGGGGGACACCGGGGAGCTGTTTTTT. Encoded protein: CASRGDTGELFF.

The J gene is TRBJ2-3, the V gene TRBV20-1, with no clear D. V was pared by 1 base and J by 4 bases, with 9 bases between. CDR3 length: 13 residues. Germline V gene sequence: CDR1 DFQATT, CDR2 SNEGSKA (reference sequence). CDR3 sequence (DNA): TGCAGTGCTAGAGCTCCGTATGCAGATACGCAGTATTTT. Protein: CSARAPYADTQYF.

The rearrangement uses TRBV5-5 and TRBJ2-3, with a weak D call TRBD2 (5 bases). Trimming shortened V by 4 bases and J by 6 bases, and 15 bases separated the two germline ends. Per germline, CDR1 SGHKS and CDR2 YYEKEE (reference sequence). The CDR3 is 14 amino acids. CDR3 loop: CASSPPGSQDTQYF. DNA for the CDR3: TGTGCCAGCAGCCCGCCGGGATCCCAGGATACGCAGTATTTT.

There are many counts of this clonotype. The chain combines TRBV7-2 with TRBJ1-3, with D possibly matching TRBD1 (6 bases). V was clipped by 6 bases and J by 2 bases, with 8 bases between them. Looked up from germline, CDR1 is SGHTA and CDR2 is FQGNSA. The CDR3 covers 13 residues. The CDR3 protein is CASSQGPGNTIYF. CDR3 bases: TGTGCCAGCAGTCAGGGGCCTGGAAACACCATATATTTT.

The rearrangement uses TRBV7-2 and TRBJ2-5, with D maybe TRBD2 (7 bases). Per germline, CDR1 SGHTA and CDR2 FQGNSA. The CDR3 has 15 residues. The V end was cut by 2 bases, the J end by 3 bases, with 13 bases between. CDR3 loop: CASSLYGGAEETQYF. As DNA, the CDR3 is TGTGCCAGCAGCTTATATGGGGGGGCGGAAGAGACCCAGTACTTC.

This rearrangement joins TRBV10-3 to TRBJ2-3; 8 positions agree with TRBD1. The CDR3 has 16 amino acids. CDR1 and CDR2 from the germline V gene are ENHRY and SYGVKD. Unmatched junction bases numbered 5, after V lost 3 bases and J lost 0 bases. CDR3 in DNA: TGTGCCATCAGTGACCCGGGACAGGAGAGCACAGATACGCAGTATTTT. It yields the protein CAISDPGQESTDTQYF.

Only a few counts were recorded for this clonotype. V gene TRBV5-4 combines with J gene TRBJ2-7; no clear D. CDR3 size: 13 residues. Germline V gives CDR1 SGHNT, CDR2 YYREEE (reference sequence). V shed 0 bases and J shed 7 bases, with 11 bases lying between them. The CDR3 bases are TGTGCCAGCAGCTTGGATAGACTGCGAGAGCAGTACTTC. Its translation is CASSLDRLREQYF.

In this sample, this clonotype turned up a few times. The CDR3 nucleotides are TGTGCCAGCAGTCGCTATCTAGCGGGAAGTGCAGATACGCAGTATTTT. Residues: CASSRYLAGSADTQYF. The rearrangement uses TRBV12-3 or TRBV12-4 and TRBJ2-3; 9 positions agree with TRBD2. V dropped 5 bases and J dropped 4; count of bases not matched to a gene: 10. There are 16 residues in the CDR3.

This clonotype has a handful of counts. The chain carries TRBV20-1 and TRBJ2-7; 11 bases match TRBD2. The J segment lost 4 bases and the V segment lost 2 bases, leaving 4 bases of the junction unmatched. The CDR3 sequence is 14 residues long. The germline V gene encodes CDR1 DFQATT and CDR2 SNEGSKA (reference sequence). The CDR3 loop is CSARTGTSGYEQYF. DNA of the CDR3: TGCAGTGCTAGAACCGGGACTAGCGGATACGAGCAGTACTTC.

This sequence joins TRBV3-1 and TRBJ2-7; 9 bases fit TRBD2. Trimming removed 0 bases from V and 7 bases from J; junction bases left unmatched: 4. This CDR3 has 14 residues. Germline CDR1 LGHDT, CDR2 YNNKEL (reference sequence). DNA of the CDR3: TGTGCCAGCAGCCAAGATAGTCTAGCGGGGGAGCAGTACTTC. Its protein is CASSQDSLAGEQYF.

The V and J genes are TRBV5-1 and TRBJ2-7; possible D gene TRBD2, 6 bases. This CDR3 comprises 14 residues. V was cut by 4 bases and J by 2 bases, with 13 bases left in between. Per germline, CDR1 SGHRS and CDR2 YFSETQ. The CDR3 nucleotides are TGCGCCAGCAGCCCGAAGGAGGGTCCCTACGAGCAGTACTTC. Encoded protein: CASSPKEGPYEQYF.

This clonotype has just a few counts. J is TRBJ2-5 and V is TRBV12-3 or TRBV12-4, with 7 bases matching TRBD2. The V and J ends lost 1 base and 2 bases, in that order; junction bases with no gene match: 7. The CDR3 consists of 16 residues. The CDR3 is CASSLVAGRLQETQYF. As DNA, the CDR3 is TGTGCCAGCAGTTTAGTAGCGGGTAGGCTACAAGAGACCCAGTACTTC.

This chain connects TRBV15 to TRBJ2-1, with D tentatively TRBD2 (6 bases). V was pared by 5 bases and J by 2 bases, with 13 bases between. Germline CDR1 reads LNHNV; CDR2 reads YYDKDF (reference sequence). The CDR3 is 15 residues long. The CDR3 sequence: CATSAGTHPYNEQFF. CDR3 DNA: TGTGCCACCAGCGCAGGGACTCACCCCTACAATGAGCAGTTCTTC.

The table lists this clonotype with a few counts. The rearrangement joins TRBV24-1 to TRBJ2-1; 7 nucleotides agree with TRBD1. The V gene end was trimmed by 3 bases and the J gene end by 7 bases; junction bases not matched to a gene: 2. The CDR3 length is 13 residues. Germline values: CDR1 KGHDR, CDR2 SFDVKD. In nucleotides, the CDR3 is TGTGCCACCAGTGATCCGACAGGGAATGAGCAGTTCTTC. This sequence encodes CATSDPTGNEQFF.

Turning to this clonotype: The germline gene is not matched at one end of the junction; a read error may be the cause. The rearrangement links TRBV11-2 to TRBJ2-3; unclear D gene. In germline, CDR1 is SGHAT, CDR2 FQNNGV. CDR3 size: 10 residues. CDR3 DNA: TGTGCCAGCAGCTTAGACCGACCTGCATTT. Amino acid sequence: CASSLDRPAF.